The present T cell receptor beta chain was sequenced within a study of T-cell memory formation after mild COVID-19. Between the trimmed V and J ends, which lost 3 bases and 7 bases, there was a span of 6 bases. There are 11 residues in the CDR3. CDR1 is SGHVS, CDR2 FQNEAQ, per germline. MiXCR was run by TCRdb on the 5' RACE reads, yielding one entry per CDR3 protein. The data show approximately 290,000 distinct CDR3 sequences, roughly 19% seen once. The gene calls are TRBV7-8 and TRBJ2-5; D possibly corresponds to TRBD2 (5 bases). The clonotype was recovered from a man aged 18 to 30 who had mild COVID-19 (a few samples of this study predate the infection). Cell type and time point are not known. Sequences were obtained from PBMCs or a T cell subset sorted from them (not recorded which). CDR3 sequence reads: CASSFGGTQYF. The CDR3 DNA reads TGTGCCAGCAGCTTCGGAGGGACCCAGTACTTC.